This record concerns one T cell receptor beta chain sequence. What it binds is unknown. The data stem from a study of CD8 T cells in ankylosing spondylitis. Study-wide results and limits: Ankylosing spondylitis blood seemed to carry a telltale TCR beta motif made of eight highly homologous variants. Researchers report that disease-linked clones proved CD8+ and relatively rare in peripheral blood.

V was clipped by 4 bases and J by 2 bases, with 12 bases between them. This CDR3 comprises 14 residues. Germline CDR1 reads SGHAT; CDR2 reads FQNNGV. TCRdb analysed the 5' RACE reads with MiXCR anew, one entry per CDR3 protein. The sample consists of 250,000 to 400,000 distinct CDR3 sequences, around a tenth of them appearing once. The sample comprised blood, either unsorted or a sorted T cell fraction (not recorded which). The gene calls are TRBV11-2 and TRBJ2-7; D may be TRBD1 or TRBD2 (5 bases each). This sequence was found in a female donor with ankylosing spondylitis or in good health (not recorded which). CDR3: CASSSRDGAYEQYF. In nucleotides, the CDR3 is TGTGCCAGCAGCTCCCGGGACGGAGCCTACGAGCAGTACTTC.